The 8 T cell receptor beta chains reported below all come from one sample, sequenced in a study of cytomegalovirus exposure and HLA in healthy donors. A multiplex PCR was run with 60 Vbeta primers and 13 Jbeta primers. Clones were read by immunoSEQ multiplex PCR, and TCRdb kept only the in-frame ones, dropping some. The data show roughly 180,000 clones, 78% seen once. What was sequenced was PBMCs. The source of these receptors is a female donor in good health and CMV-seronegative.

The V call is TRBV28, the J call TRBJ1-1; 11 positions match TRBD1. V lost 5 bases, J lost 4 bases, and 15 bases stayed unmatched. This CDR3 spans 18 amino acids. Per the germline V gene, CDR1 is MDHEN and CDR2 is SYDVKM. The CDR3 protein is CASSAWKSGTGGGTEAFF. The CDR3 bases are TGTGCCAGCAGTGCCTGGAAGTCCGGGACAGGGGGGGGCACTGAAGCTTTCTTT.

The V and J genes are TRBV7-9 and TRBJ2-2; no clear D. The V end lost 5 bases, the J end lost 1 base, and 17 bases lay between the germline ends. This CDR3 has 17 residues. Germline CDR1 reads SEHNR; CDR2 reads FQNEAQ (reference sequence). The CDR3 is CASSQWSQRLNTGELFF. In nucleotides, the CDR3 is TGTGCCAGCAGCCAGTGGTCGCAGCGCTTGAACACCGGGGAGCTGTTTTTT.

V gene TRBV9 combines with J gene TRBJ1-2; D possibly corresponds to TRBD1 (6 bases). Germline CDR1 reads SGDLS; CDR2 reads YYNGEE. The CDR3 sequence is 14 residues long. V was trimmed by 0 bases and J by 2 bases, leaving 8 bases between them. The DNA of the CDR3 is TGTGCCAGCAGCGTAGGAGACAGGAACTATGGCTACACCTTC. It specifies CASSVGDRNYGYTF.

This clone occurred once. This chain links TRBV23-1 with TRBJ2-7, with 8 bases that match TRBD1. TRBV23-1 is an ORF for which the function is uncertain. The CDR3 spans 19 residues. Germline trimming cut 4 bases from V and 4 bases from J; bases unmatched to any gene: 21. The CDR3: CASSPTYKSWSGGGYEQYF. The CDR3 DNA reads TGCGCCAGCAGTCCAACGTACAAGTCCTGGTCAGGGGGCGGTTACGAGCAGTACTTC.

This chain uses TRBV11-3 with TRBJ2-5; TRBD1 matches 10 bases. This CDR3 spans 16 amino acids. V lost 5 bases, J lost 3 bases, and 9 bases stayed unmatched. Germline V gene lookup returns CDR1 SGHNT and CDR2 YENEEA. CDR3 bases: TGTGCCAGCAGCCATGGTCGGGGACAGGGGAAAGAGACCCAGTACTTC. Protein product: CASSHGRGQGKETQYF. The variable domain in full, with the rest retrieved from reference TRBV11-3 and TRBJ2-5, is EAGVVQSPRYKIIEKKQPVAFWCNPISGHNTLYWYLQNLGQGPELLIRYENEEAVDDSQLPKDRFSAERLKGVDSTLKIQPAELGDSAVYLCASSHGRGQGKETQYFGPGTRLLVL.

The rearrangement links TRBV12-5 to TRBJ2-3; 11 bases are a match to TRBD2. The V gene end was trimmed by 6 bases and the J gene end by 5 bases; junction bases not matched to a gene: 7. The length of the CDR3 is 15 residues. In germline, CDR1 is LGHNT, CDR2 FRNRAP. CDR3 region: CASGTSGSFLDTQYF. In DNA form, the CDR3 reads TGTGCTAGTGGCACTAGCGGGAGCTTCTTAGATACGCAGTATTTT. Drawing the rest from reference TRBV12-5 and TRBJ2-3, the complete variable domain is DARVTQTPRHKVTEMGQEVTMRCQPILGHNTVFWYRQTMMQGLELLAYFRNRAPLDDSGMPKDRFSAEMPDATLATLKIQPSEPRDSAVYFCASGTSGSFLDTQYFGPGTRLTVL.

The chain has TRBV2 and TRBJ2-3, with D unresolved. The V gene lost 5 bases and the J gene lost 0 bases, with 9 bases spanning the gap. This CDR3 contains 14 residues. Germline CDR1 reads SNHLY; CDR2 reads FYNNEI. The CDR3 nucleotides read TGTGCCAGCAGTAGAGGTACCAGCACAGATACGCAGTATTTT. This encodes CASSRGTSTDTQYF.

This clone has more than one count but fewer than ten. Other DNA sequences in the same sample also yield this CDR3. The chain employs TRBV18 and TRBJ1-4; TRBD1 matches 8 bases. V was clipped by 3 bases and J by 0 bases; unmatched bases: 0. The CDR3 length is 15 residues. Looked up from germline, CDR1 is KGHSH and CDR2 is LQKENI. The CDR3 loop is CASSPTGATNEKLFF. CDR3 DNA: TGTGCCAGCTCACCGACAGGGGCAACTAATGAAAAACTGTTTTTT.